This T cell receptor (beta chain) was profiled in a study of cytomegalovirus exposure and HLA in healthy donors. CDR1 SGHTA and CDR2 FQGNSA come from the germline V gene. The length of the CDR3 is 14 residues. V was trimmed by 1 base and J by 5 bases, leaving 11 bases between them. The study ran its PCR with 60 Vbeta and 13 Jbeta primers. The repertoire was sequenced with immunoSEQ multiplex PCR; TCRdb's copy has only in-frame clones and lacks some. The sample lists fewer than 200,000 clones; about 65% were seen once. V gene TRBV7-2 combines with J gene TRBJ2-5, with D perhaps matching TRBD1 (6 bases). The sequencing sample was made of PBMCs. This sequence was found in a woman aged 18 to 35 in good health and CMV-seropositive. CDR3 bases: TGTGCCAGCAGCTTAGGGCAGGGGAGCGAGACCCAGTACTTC. Residues: CASSLGQGSETQYF.